A single sample gave rise to the 13 T cell receptor beta chains below, sequenced in a study of T cell changes during pregnancy in multiple sclerosis. TCRdb's copy holds only in-frame clones and misses some; the assay was immunoSEQ multiplex PCR. The sample has about 68,000 clones, 75% to 95% seen once; the top ten hold more than 0.75%. Source: peripheral blood, taken in the second trimester of pregnancy. The receptors were gathered from a female donor with multiple sclerosis, enrolled in a pregnancy study.

The chain has TRBV7-9 and TRBJ2-3, with D possibly TRBD2 on 6 matching bases. Per germline, CDR1 SEHNR and CDR2 FQNEAQ (reference sequence). There are 13 residues in the CDR3. Trimming removed 7 bases at V and 5 bases at J, with 13 bases between. The CDR3 DNA reads TGTGCCAGCATCCGGGAGCGAGGAGATACGCAGTATTTT. This encodes CASIRERGDTQYF. Looking up the rest from reference TRBV7-9 and TRBJ2-3 gives the full variable domain: DTGVSQNPRHKITKRGQNVTFRCDPISEHNRLYWYRQTLGQGPEFLTYFQNEAQLEKSRLLSDRFSAERPKGSFSTLEIQRTEQGDSAMYLCASIRERGDTQYFGPGTRLTVL.

This clone appeared a single time. The V gene is TRBV5-6, the J gene TRBJ2-2; TRBD1 matches 9 bases. Germline-derived CDR1 and CDR2 are SGHDT and YYEEEE. The CDR3 totals 17 residues. The V gene end was trimmed by 4 bases and the J gene end by 7 bases; junction bases not matched to a gene: 14. The CDR3 region is CASSPRSGTGYFGELFF. The CDR3 region has the DNA TGTGCCAGCAGCCCCAGATCCGGGACAGGGTATTTCGGGGAGCTGTTTTTT.

This chain connects TRBV7-5 to TRBJ2-3; the table's D call of TRBD1 was not tested on the DNA. TRBV7-5 is a pseudogene locus. The CDR3 spans 22 residues. Here the CDR3 reads CVRSLPPTGLGTDGGTTDTQYF. CDR3 bases: TGTGTCAGAAGCTTACCCCCGACAGGGTTGGGAACTGACGGCGGGACCACAGATACGCAGTATTTT.

The rearrangement uses TRBV19 and TRBJ2-5; 8 bases are shared with TRBD1. The length of the CDR3 is 15 residues. Germline V gene sequence: CDR1 LNHDA, CDR2 SQIVND (reference sequence). The trim removed 5 bases at V and 5 bases at J, leaving 10 bases unmatched. As DNA, the CDR3 is TGTGCCAGTAGTCCTCTACGGACAGGGTCGGAGACCCAGTACTTC. It yields the protein CASSPLRTGSETQYF.

The chain combines TRBV9 with TRBJ2-1; 7 bases agree with TRBD2. With V trimmed by 1 base and J by 6 bases, 7 bases remained unmatched. Germline-derived CDR1 and CDR2 are SGDLS and YYNGEE. CDR3 size: 15 residues. In DNA, the CDR3 is TGTGCCAGCAGCGTATCCGGACTAGGATTCAATGAGCAGTTCTTC. It specifies CASSVSGLGFNEQFF.

V usage is TRBV6-1 and J usage is TRBJ1-2; D may be TRBD1 (6 bases). Germline-derived CDR1 and CDR2 are MNHNS and SASEGT. V lost 3 bases to trimming and J lost 4 bases, with 9 bases between them. This CDR3 comprises 13 residues. The CDR3 loop is CASSDRGFYGYTF. CDR3 nucleotide sequence: TGTGCCAGCAGTGACAGGGGTTTCTATGGCTACACCTTC.

Only one count was recorded for this clone. The CDR3 sequence is CASNLRGIGQPQHF. In DNA, the CDR3 is TGTGCCAGCAATTTACGGGGGATAGGTCAGCCCCAGCATTTT. The V and J genes are TRBV7-2 and TRBJ1-5, with D perhaps matching TRBD1 (5 bases). Germline CDR1 is SGHTA and CDR2 is FQGNSA. Deletions cut 7 bases from V and 6 bases from J, with 16 bases between. The CDR3 consists of 14 residues.

V is TRBV19 and J is TRBJ2-3; D is perhaps TRBD1 (6 bases). This CDR3 has 14 residues. From germline, CDR1 is LNHDA and CDR2 SQIVND (reference sequence). V was cut by 7 bases and J by 3 bases, with 14 bases left in between. CDR3 DNA sequence: TGTGCCAGTACCATATTAGGGGGAACAGATACGCAGTATTTT. Its translation is CASTILGGTDTQYF.

V is TRBV7-8 and J is TRBJ2-1; a possible D gene is TRBD2 (6 bases). The CDR3 runs to 17 residues. Trimming shortened V by 2 bases and J by 0 bases, and 14 bases separated the two germline ends. Germline V gene data show CDR1 as SGHVS and CDR2 as FQNEAQ. The DNA for the CDR3 is TGTGCCAGCAGCTTAATTAGGAGGGCGAGCTCCTACAATGAGCAGTTCTTC. Amino acids: CASSLIRRASSYNEQFF.

V and J are TRBV30 and TRBJ2-1, with D possibly TRBD2 on 6 matching bases. Germline V gene lookup returns CDR1 GTSNPN and CDR2 SVGIG (reference sequence). This CDR3 contains 13 residues. The V end lost 3 bases, the J end lost 6 bases, and 12 bases lay between the germline ends. CDR3 nucleotides: TGTGCCTGGAGCCGGGACTTCACCAATGAGCAGTTCTTC. This codes for CAWSRDFTNEQFF.

This chain uses TRBV11-3 with TRBJ2-7, with 9 bases aligning to TRBD2. Trimming took 1 base from V and 3 from J; bases not matched to a gene: 7. This CDR3 region has 16 residues. In germline, CDR1 is SGHNT, CDR2 YENEEA. The CDR3 region is CASSLGGSGGDYEQYF. As DNA, the CDR3 is TGTGCCAGCAGCTTAGGAGGTAGCGGGGGTGACTACGAGCAGTACTTC.

The chain is built from TRBV19 and TRBJ2-7, with 9 bases fitting TRBD2. CDR3 size: 14 residues. CDR1 and CDR2 from the germline V gene are LNHDA and SQIVND (reference sequence). Germline trimming cut 3 bases from V and 6 bases from J; bases unmatched to any gene: 6. In DNA, the CDR3 is TGTGCCAGTAGTATTAAGCGGGGGGCTCCCGAGCAGTACTTC. Translated: CASSIKRGAPEQYF.

The genes are TRBV7-9 and TRBJ1-5; 8 positions agree with TRBD1. J gave up 0 bases and V 0 bases, and 7 bases lay outside the gene matches. Germline V gene data show CDR1 as SEHNR and CDR2 as FQNEAQ (reference sequence). The CDR3 runs to 18 residues. The CDR3 loop is CASSLAGDRSGSNQPQHF. CDR3 in DNA: TGTGCCAGCAGCTTAGCGGGGGACAGGAGCGGTAGCAATCAGCCCCAGCATTTT. Full variable domain (outside the CDR3, taken from reference TRBV7-9 and TRBJ1-5): DTGVSQNPRHKITKRGQNVTFRCDPISEHNRLYWYRQTLGQGPEFLTYFQNEAQLEKSRLLSDRFSAERPKGSFSTLEIQRTEQGDSAMYLCASSLAGDRSGSNQPQHFGDGTRLSIL.